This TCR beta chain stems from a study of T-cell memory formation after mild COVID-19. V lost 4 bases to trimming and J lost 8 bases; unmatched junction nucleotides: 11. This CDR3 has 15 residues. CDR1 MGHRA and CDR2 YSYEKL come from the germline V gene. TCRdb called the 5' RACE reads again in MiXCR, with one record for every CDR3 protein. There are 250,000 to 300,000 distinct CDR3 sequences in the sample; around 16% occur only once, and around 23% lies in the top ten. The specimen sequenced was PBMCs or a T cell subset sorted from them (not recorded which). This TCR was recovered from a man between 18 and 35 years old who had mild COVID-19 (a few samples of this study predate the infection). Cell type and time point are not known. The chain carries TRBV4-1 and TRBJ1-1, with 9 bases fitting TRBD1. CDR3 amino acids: CASSLLTPTGGEAFF. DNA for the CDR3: TGCGCCAGCAGCCTTCTCACCCCGACAGGGGGAGAAGCTTTCTTT.